This T cell receptor (beta chain) was identified during a study of T cells after yellow fever vaccination. Study details: The fractions with low cell numbers were processed using SMART-Seq v4 Ultra Low Input.

TCRdb reanalysed the 5' RACE reads using MiXCR and keeps one entry per CDR3 protein. The sample has 99,000 or so distinct CDR3 sequences, 4.5% to 6% seen once. Germline values: CDR1 DFQATT, CDR2 SNEGSKA (reference sequence). V was clipped by 3 bases and J by 3 bases; unmatched bases: 13. This CDR3 has 17 residues. The sample here was CD8+ T cells sorted from PBMCs, taken 10 days after the yellow fever booster vaccination. The J gene is TRBJ2-3, the V gene TRBV20-1, with 9 nucleotides matching TRBD2. The TCR originated in a man aged 18 to 29 who received the YFV17D yellow fever vaccine. CDR3 region: CSASPYGAGGETDTQYF. In DNA form, the CDR3 reads TGCAGTGCTAGTCCCTACGGAGCGGGGGGCGAAACAGATACGCAGTATTTT.